This record covers a single TCR beta chain. Study processing details: Amplification from reference gene primers served as the basis for estimated nucleated cell counts. Sequencing used immunoSEQ multiplex PCR; TCRdb keeps in-frame clones, though not all of them. For V, J and clone size, that table is used; D and trimming come from the DNA. Of about 240,000 clones in the sample, 80% to 85% were seen once. These data are taken from a study of blood T cell repertoires in COVID-19. Across the study: COVID-19 samples, acute and convalescent, were from the United States, Italy and Spain. From T cells, B-cell-depleted T cells, or PBMCs came the material, which was cDNA or gDNA.

V was clipped by 0 bases and J by 4 bases, with 5 bases between them. Germline-derived CDR1 and CDR2 are SGHRS and YFSETQ. This CDR3 is built from 13 residues. The chain couples TRBV5-1 to TRBJ2-1, with D tentatively TRBD1 (5 bases). Sequencing used peripheral blood. This receptor was obtained from a woman aged 18-29 years with acute or convalescent COVID-19. The CDR3: CASSLGQYNEQFF. The CDR3 DNA reads as TGCGCCAGCAGCTTGGGACAGTACAATGAGCAGTTCTTC. The full variable domain, rest sourced from reference TRBV5-1 and TRBJ2-1, is KAGVTQTPRYLIKTRGQQVTLSCSPISGHRSVSWYQQTPGQGLQFLFEYFSETQRNKGNFPGRFSGRQFSNSRSEMNVSTLELGDSALYLCASSLGQYNEQFFGPGTRLTVL.